The rows below give T cell receptor beta chains drawn from one sample of a study of blood T cell repertoires in COVID-19. Here immunoSEQ multiplex PCR was the method, and the copy in TCRdb shows in-frame clones only, minus some. The top ten clones hold 2.7% of a sample with more than 150,000 clones, around 86% of them seen once. Sequences were obtained from peripheral blood. These receptors all stem from a man between 40 and 49 years old with active or convalescent COVID-19. Each CDR3 is given with its conserved first and last residue. Each record gives: D gene, V gene, J gene, clone size, CDR3 protein, CDR3 DNA. A D gene is named only where the DNA matches it firmly. Expanded clones get a size class; other rows say once, few or many, or leave the size out.

-,TRBV5-4,TRBJ1-3,-,CASSQGFPGSSGNTIYF,TGTGCCAGCAGCCAAGGGTTCCCTGGGAGTAGCGGAAACACCATATATTTT
TRBD1,TRBV7-9,TRBJ2-7,-,CASSSPGTGWPEQYF,TGTGCCAGCAGCTCACCCGGGACAGGGTGGCCCGAGCAGTACTTC
-,TRBV20-1,TRBJ1-5,-,CSARGSQPQHF,TGCAGTGCTAGAGGGAGTCAGCCCCAGCATTTT
-,TRBV7-2,TRBJ1-1,-,CASSLQGTNTEAFF,TGTGCCAGCAGCTTACAGGGTACGAACACTGAAGCTTTCTTT
-,TRBV4-1,TRBJ1-2,-,CASSQDQGGSYYGYTF,TGCGCCAGCAGCCAAGATCAAGGGGGAAGTTACTATGGCTACACCTTC
-,TRBV7-9,TRBJ1-5,-,CASTRGLQPQHF,TGTGCCAGCACCAGAGGGTTGCAGCCCCAGCATTTT
TRBD1,TRBV7-2,TRBJ2-1,-,CASSSTGQGFEQFF,TGTGCCAGCAGCTCCACTGGACAGGGTTTTGAGCAGTTCTTC
-,TRBV12-2,TRBJ2-3,-,CASRLEGASTDTQYF,TGTGCAAGTCGCTTAGAGGGGGCTTCCACAGATACGCAGTATTTT
-,TRBV4-1,TRBJ1-1,-,CASSRGNTEAFF,TGCGCCAGCAGCAGGGGGAACACTGAAGCTTTCTTT
TRBD1,TRBV30,TRBJ2-2,-,CAWSDPPGQGLTGELFF,TGTGCCTGGAGCGACCCCCCGGGACAGGGCCTCACCGGGGAGCTGTTTTTT
-,TRBV7-9,TRBJ2-7,once,CASAIQGGEQYF,TGTGCCAGCGCCATCCAGGGTGGCGAGCAGTACTTC
-,TRBV5-6,TRBJ1-5,-,CASSLFGTLNQPQHF,TGTGCCAGCAGCTTGTTTGGGACTCTCAATCAGCCCCAGCATTTT
-,TRBV18,TRBJ2-7,-,CASSAGVDEQYF,TGTGCCAGCTCAGCCGGGGTGGACGAGCAGTACTTC
TRBD1,TRBV6-5,TRBJ2-1,-,CASQDRGSYNEQFF,TGTGCCAGTCAGGACAGGGGGTCCTACAATGAGCAGTTCTTC
TRBD1,TRBV9,TRBJ1-4,-,CASSGGQGVSNEKLFF,TGTGCCAGCAGCGGTGGACAGGGTGTCTCTAATGAAAAACTGTTTTTT
TRBD1,TRBV3-1/TRBV3-2,TRBJ2-3,-,CASSLQGGKEADTQYF,TGTGCCAGCAGCCTACAGGGGGGCAAGGAGGCAGATACGCAGTATTTT
-,TRBV7-2,TRBJ1-3,-,CASSKEGSGNTIYF,TGTGCCAGCAGCAAAGAGGGCTCTGGAAACACCATATATTTT
-,TRBV5-1,TRBJ2-1,-,CASSLSTNNEQFF,TGCGCCAGCAGCTTATCTACCAACAATGAGCAGTTCTTC
TRBD2,TRBV28,TRBJ2-1,-,CASSPRLAGGRNEQFF,TGTGCCAGCAGTCCCCGACTAGCGGGGGGGCGGAATGAGCAGTTCTTC
-,TRBV7-9,TRBJ2-3,-,CASSLIDGGTDTQYF,TGTGCCAGCAGCTTAATAGACGGAGGCACAGATACGCAGTATTTT
-,TRBV19,TRBJ1-1,-,CASSIVSMNTEAFF,TGTGCCAGTAGTATCGTCAGTATGAACACTGAAGCTTTCTTT
TRBD2,TRBV5-6,TRBJ2-7,-,CASSFLTSGYEQYF,TGTGCCAGCAGCTTCCTGACTAGCGGCTACGAGCAGTACTTC
-,TRBV7-2,TRBJ2-2,-,CASSQNWSEELFF,TGTGCCAGCAGCCAAAATTGGTCAGAGGAGCTGTTTTTT
-,TRBV19,TRBJ1-5,-,CASSIRTTPLSNQPQHF,TGTGCCAGTAGTATCCGGACAACACCCCTTAGCAATCAGCCCCAGCATTTT
TRBD1,TRBV5-1,TRBJ1-1,-,CASSLRTGGLNTEAFF,TGCGCCAGCAGCTTGAGGACAGGGGGCCTGAACACTGAAGCTTTCTTT
-,TRBV7-2,TRBJ1-1,-,CASSLALHRSTEAFF,TGTGCCAGCAGCTTAGCGCTCCACCGTAGCACTGAAGCTTTCTTT
-,TRBV6-6,TRBJ1-2,-,CASSYYPPDRGYTF,TGTGCCAGCAGTTACTACCCTCCGGACAGAGGCTACACCTTC
-,TRBV28,TRBJ1-2,-,CASSYRDHYGYTF,TGTGCCAGCAGTTACAGGGACCACTATGGCTACACCTTC
TRBD2,TRBV6-4,TRBJ2-2,-,CASSALAGGPTGELFF,TGTGCCAGCAGTGCACTAGCGGGGGGCCCCACCGGGGAGCTGTTTTTT
-,TRBV28,TRBJ1-6,-,CASLGLPNSPLHF,TGTGCCAGCCTCGGACTTCCGAATTCACCCCTCCACTTT
-,TRBV15,TRBJ1-4,-,CATSRVLGEKLFF,TGTGCCACCAGCAGAGTCCTGGGCGAAAAACTGTTTTTT
-,TRBV5-4,TRBJ1-1,-,CASSLPGLGEDTEAFF,TGTGCCAGCAGCTTACCGGGACTTGGAGAAGACACTGAAGCTTTCTTT
TRBD2,TRBV2,TRBJ2-1,-,CASCSGGSGDELNEQFF,TGTGCCAGTTGTAGCGGGGGATCGGGGGACGAATTGAATGAGCAGTTCTTC
-,TRBV10-2,TRBJ1-5,-,CASRNRKNSNQPQHF,TGCGCCAGCAGGAACAGAAAGAATAGCAATCAGCCCCAGCATTTT
TRBD1,TRBV6-1,TRBJ1-3,-,CASSPEGQTGNTIYF,TGTGCCAGCAGTCCAGAGGGACAGACTGGAAACACCATATATTTT
-,TRBV28,TRBJ1-2,-,CASSLGGRNYGYTF,TGTGCCAGCAGTTTGGGTGGGCGAAACTATGGCTACACCTTC
-,TRBV19,TRBJ1-4,-,CASRGGGKLFF,TGTGCCAGTAGAGGCGGAGGAAAACTGTTTTTT
TRBD2,TRBV7-9,TRBJ2-3,-,CASSFRGADTQYF,TGTGCCAGCAGCTTTCGGGGGGCAGATACGCAGTATTTT
TRBD2,TRBV3-1/TRBV3-2,TRBJ2-3,-,CASSQGTGGSQYF,TGTGCCAGCAGCCAAGGGACCGGGGGGTCGCAGTATTTT
TRBD1,TRBV9,TRBJ1-4,-,CASSGPGQGSGKLFF,TGTGCCAGCAGCGGACCGGGACAGGGTTCAGGAAAACTGTTTTTT
-,TRBV11-2,TRBJ2-5,-,CASSLFAPGQPGETQYF,TGTGCCAGCAGCTTATTTGCCCCTGGACAGCCGGGAGAGACCCAGTACTTC